These 11 T cell receptor beta chains share one sample of origin, sequenced in a study of CXCR3-negative and CXCR3-positive naive CD8 T cells. UMI-labeled 5' RACE yielded the TRB cDNA libraries. Reprocessing the 5' RACE reads, TCRdb reports a single entry for every CDR3 protein and omits DNA. This listing includes around 40,000 distinct CDR3 sequences. Input material: memory CD8+ T cells from blood. The origin of the receptors is a human donor in good health. Some clones in this sample may be carry-over from other donors' samples.

This sequence joins TRBV7-6 and TRBJ2-3; TCRdb outputs TRBD1, but without DNA this stays unchecked. Germline CDR1 reads SGHVS; CDR2 reads FNYEAQ. There are 14 residues in the CDR3. This chain's CDR3 is CASRSGGPTDTQYF.

The chain uses TRBV29-1 and TRBJ2-3; with no DNA, the TCRdb D assignment of TRBD1 cannot be verified. The CDR3 runs to 16 residues. Germline CDR1 is SQVTM and CDR2 is ANQGSEA. CDR3 residues: CSVEDLGRGGTDTQYF.

This chain joins TRBV15 and TRBJ1-4. Germline lookup yields CDR1 LNHNV and CDR2 YYDKDF (reference sequence). The CDR3 is made up of 14 amino acids. The chain's CDR3 is CATSRGPESEKLFF.

The chain is built from TRBV7-3 and TRBJ2-3; TCRdb's D call, TRBD1, is unchecked because there is no DNA. CDR3 size: 15 residues. Germline V gene sequence: CDR1 SGHTA, CDR2 FQGTGA. CDR3 sequence: CASSTSGGGGNTQYF.

The V gene is TRBV7-3, the J gene TRBJ2-5; TCRdb names TRBD1, which stays unverified in the absence of DNA. The CDR3 is 15 residues long. Germline values: CDR1 SGHTA, CDR2 FQGTGA. The CDR3: CASSPLGGGEETQYF.

The CDR3: CATLTKLTGELFF. The V call is TRBV25-1, the J call TRBJ2-2; with no DNA, the TCRdb D assignment of TRBD1 cannot be verified. Germline V gene sequence: CDR1 MGHDK, CDR2 SYGVNS. The CDR3 covers 13 residues.

CDR3 in amino acids: CASSIVGGEQFF. This rearrangement joins TRBV19 to TRBJ2-1; TCRdb returns TRBD1, unconfirmable since there is no DNA. The CDR3 is 12 amino acids. Germline CDR1 is LNHDA and CDR2 is SQIVND (reference sequence).

By frequency, this clonotype registers medium-sized. The chain recombines TRBV6-2 or TRBV6-3 with TRBJ2-1; the D call from TCRdb, TRBD2, cannot be confirmed without DNA. CDR1 is MNHEY and CDR2 is SVGEGT in the germline V gene. CDR3 size: 15 residues. The CDR3 here is CASTLTSGGADEQFF.

This sequence joins TRBV6-1 and TRBJ2-7. CDR1 and CDR2 from the germline V gene are MNHNS and SASEGT. The CDR3 has 15 amino acids. The CDR3 is CASTQALGTSYEQYF.

V and J are TRBV7-6 and TRBJ2-2; TCRdb's D call of TRBD2 is untestable without DNA. This CDR3 contains 20 residues. The V gene's germline CDR1 is SGHVS and CDR2 FNYEAQ. CDR3 region: CASSLIGSGASRLNTGELFF.

V usage is TRBV24-1 and J usage is TRBJ2-1; the TRBD2 assignment by TCRdb is unverifiable without DNA. The V gene's germline CDR1 is KGHDR and CDR2 SFDVKD. This CDR3 has 15 amino acids. The CDR3 loop reads CATSDSGGGYNEQFF.